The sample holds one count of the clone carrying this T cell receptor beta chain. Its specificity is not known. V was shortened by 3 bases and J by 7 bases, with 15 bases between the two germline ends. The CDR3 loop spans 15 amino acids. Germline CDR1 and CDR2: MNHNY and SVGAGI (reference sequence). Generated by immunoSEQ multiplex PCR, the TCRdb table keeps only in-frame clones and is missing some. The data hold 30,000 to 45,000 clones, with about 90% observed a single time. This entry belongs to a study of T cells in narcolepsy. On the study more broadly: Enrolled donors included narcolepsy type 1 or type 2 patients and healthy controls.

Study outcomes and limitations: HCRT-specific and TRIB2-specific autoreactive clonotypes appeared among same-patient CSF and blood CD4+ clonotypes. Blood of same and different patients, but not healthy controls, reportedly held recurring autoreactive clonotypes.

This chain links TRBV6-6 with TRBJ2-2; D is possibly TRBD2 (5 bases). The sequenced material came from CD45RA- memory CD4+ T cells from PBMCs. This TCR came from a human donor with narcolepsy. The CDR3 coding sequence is TGTGCCAGCAGTTATATCCGGGGTATCGGCGGGGAGCTGTTTTTT. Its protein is CASSYIRGIGGELFF.